This T cell receptor beta chain was sequenced in a study of beta chain features in type 1 diabetes. General study points: TCRB CDR3s were moderately but significantly shorter in Type 1 diabetes patients in all four CD4+ subsets. cDNA sequencing could over-represent cells with high TCR expression. For type 1 diabetes patients, VDJ junctions showed fewer insertions and more deletions. Naive, central memory and Treg TCRB repertoires appeared more alike in patients than in healthy donors.

Of the isolated RNA, all was reverse transcribed, and so the sequenced material was expressed TCRB transcripts. Sequenced by immunoSEQ multiplex PCR; TCRdb stores in-frame clones only, minus some. The sample holds some 350,000 clones, around 10% seen once. This clone came up a few times. Antigen unknown. Cell sorting via CD45RO/CCR7/CD25/CD127/CD95/CD27 was performed to obtain CD4+ naive, central memory, regulatory and stem cell-like memory cells. V lost 4 bases and J lost 4, with 14 bases in between. The CDR3 extends over 15 amino acids. The V gene's germline CDR1 is SGHTA and CDR2 FQGNSA. The sample consisted of central memory CD4+ T cells from blood. The clonotype comes from a man aged 25-45 years with type 1 diabetes. The chain combines TRBV7-2 with TRBJ2-1; D perhaps matches TRBD2 (6 bases). CDR3 bases: TGTGCCAGCAGCTGGGCGGAGGGGACGTACAATGAGCAGTTCTTC. It is translated as CASSWAEGTYNEQFF.